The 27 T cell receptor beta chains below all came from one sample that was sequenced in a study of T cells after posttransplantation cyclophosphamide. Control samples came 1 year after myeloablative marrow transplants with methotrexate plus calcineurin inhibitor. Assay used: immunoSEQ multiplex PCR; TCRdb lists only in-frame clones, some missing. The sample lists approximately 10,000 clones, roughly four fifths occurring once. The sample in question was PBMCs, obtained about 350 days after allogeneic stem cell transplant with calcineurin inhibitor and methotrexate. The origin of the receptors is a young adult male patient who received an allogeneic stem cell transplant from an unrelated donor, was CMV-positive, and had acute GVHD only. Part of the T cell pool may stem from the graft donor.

The CDR3 sequence: CASVREAGVGTGELFF. Written as DNA, the CDR3 is TGTGCCAGCGTCCGGGAGGCGGGAGTTGGGACCGGGGAGCTGTTTTTT. The V call is TRBV6-6, the J call TRBJ2-2, with 7 bases identical to TRBD2. Looked up from germline, CDR1 is MNHNY and CDR2 is SVGAGI (reference sequence). V shed 8 bases and J 5 bases; nucleotides not matched to a gene: 14. This CDR3 contains 16 residues.

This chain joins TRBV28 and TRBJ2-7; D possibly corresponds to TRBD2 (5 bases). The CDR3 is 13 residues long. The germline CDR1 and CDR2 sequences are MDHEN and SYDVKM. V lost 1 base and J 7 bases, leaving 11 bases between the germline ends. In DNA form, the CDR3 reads TGTGCCAGCAGTTTATACCAGACGGGGGAGCAGTACTTC. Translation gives CASSLYQTGEQYF.

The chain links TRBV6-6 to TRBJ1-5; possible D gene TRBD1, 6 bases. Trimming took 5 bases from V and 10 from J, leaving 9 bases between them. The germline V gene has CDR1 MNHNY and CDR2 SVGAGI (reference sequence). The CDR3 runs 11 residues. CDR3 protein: CASSRGGPQHF. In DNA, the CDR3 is TGTGCCAGCAGTCGGGGGGGCCCCCAGCATTTT.

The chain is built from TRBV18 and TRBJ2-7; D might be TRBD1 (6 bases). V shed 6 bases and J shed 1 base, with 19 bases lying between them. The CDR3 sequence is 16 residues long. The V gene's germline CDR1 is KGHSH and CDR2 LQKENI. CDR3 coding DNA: TGTGCCAGCTCGCCAAAGGACAGAGGTATGTCCTACGAGCAGTACTTC. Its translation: CASSPKDRGMSYEQYF.

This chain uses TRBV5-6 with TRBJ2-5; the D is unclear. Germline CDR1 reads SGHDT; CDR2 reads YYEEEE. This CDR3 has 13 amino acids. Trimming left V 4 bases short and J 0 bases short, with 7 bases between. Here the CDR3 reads CASSAVDQETQYF. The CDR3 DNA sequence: TGTGCCAGCAGCGCGGTCGACCAAGAGACCCAGTACTTC.

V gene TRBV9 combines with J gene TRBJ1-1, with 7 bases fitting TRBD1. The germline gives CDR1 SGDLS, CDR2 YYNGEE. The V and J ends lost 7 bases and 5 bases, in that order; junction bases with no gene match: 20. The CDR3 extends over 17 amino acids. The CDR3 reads CASVGGFSVRQGTEAFF. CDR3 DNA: TGTGCCAGCGTGGGGGGCTTCTCCGTGAGACAGGGTACTGAAGCTTTCTTT.

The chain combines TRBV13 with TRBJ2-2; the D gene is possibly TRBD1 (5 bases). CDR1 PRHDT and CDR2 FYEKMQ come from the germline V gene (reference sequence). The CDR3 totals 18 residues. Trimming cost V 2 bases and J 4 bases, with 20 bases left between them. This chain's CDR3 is CASSLRIARQQFTGELFF. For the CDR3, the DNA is TGTGCCAGCAGCTTACGGATCGCCAGACAGCAATTCACCGGGGAGCTGTTTTTT.

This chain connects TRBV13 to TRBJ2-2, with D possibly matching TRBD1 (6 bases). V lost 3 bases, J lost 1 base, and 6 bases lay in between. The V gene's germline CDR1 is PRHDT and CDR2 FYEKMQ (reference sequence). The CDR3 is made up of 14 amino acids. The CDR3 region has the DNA TGTGCCAGCAGCTTGGGACAGAACACCGGGGAGCTGTTTTTT. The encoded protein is CASSLGQNTGELFF.

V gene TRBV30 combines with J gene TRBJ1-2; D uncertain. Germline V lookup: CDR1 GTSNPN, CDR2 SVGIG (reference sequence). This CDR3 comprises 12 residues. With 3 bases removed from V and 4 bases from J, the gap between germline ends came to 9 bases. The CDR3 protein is CAWRLGVYGYTF. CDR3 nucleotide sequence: TGTGCCTGGAGGCTCGGGGTCTATGGCTACACCTTC. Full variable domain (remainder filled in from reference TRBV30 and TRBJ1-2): SQTIHQWPATLVQPVGSPLSLECTVEGTSNPNLYWYRQAAGRGLQLLFYSVGIGQISSEVPQNLSASRPQDRQFILSSKKLLLSDSGFYLCAWRLGVYGYTFGSGTRLTVV.

CDR3 DNA sequence: TGTGCCAGCAGCCCCTCGGGAGGGTGGGCCAAAAACATTCAGTACTTC. Translating it yields CASSPSGGWAKNIQYF. The rearrangement uses TRBV7-9 and TRBJ2-4, with TRBD2 identical over 8 bases. This CDR3 spans 16 amino acids. Germline V CDR1 and CDR2: SEHNR, FQNEAQ (reference sequence). The trim removed 5 bases at V and 1 base at J, leaving 7 bases unmatched.

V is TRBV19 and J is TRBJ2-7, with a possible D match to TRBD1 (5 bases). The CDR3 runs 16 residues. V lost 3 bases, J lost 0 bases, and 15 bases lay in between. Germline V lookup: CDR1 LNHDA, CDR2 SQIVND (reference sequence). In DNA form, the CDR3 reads TGTGCCAGTAGTATCCACGGCCAGGGCTTCTCCTACGAGCAGTACTTC. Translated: CASSIHGQGFSYEQYF.

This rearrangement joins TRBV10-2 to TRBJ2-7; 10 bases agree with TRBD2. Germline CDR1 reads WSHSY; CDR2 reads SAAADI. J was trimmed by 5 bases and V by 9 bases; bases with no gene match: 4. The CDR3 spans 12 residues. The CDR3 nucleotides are TGCGCCAGTACTAGCGGGGCCAACGAGCAGTACTTC. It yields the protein CASTSGANEQYF.

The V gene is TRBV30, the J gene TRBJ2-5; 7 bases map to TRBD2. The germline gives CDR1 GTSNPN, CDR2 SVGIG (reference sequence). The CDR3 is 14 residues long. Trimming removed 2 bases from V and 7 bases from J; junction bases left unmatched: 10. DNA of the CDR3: TGTGCCTGGAGTCCCCAAGGCGGGGGACGGACCCAGTACTTC. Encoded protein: CAWSPQGGGRTQYF.

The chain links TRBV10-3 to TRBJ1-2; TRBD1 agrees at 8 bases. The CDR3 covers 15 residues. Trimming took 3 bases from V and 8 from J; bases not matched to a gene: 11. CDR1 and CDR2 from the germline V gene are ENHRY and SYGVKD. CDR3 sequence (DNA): TGTGCCATCAGTGAATTCAGGTCAGGGGGCGACGGCTACACCTTC. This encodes CAISEFRSGGDGYTF.

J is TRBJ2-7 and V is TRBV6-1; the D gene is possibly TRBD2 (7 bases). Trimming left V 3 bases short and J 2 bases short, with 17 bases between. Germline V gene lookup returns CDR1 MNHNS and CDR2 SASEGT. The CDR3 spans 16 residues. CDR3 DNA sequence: TGTGCCAGCAGTGACTTAGGGGGGGCGCGGCCCTACGAGCAGTACTTC. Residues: CASSDLGGARPYEQYF.

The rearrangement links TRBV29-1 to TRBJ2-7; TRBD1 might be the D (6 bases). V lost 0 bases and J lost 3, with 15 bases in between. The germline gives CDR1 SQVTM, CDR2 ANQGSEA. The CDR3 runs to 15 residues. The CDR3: CSVEDVRDNHYEQYF. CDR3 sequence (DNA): TGCAGCGTTGAAGACGTCCGGGACAATCACTACGAGCAGTACTTC.

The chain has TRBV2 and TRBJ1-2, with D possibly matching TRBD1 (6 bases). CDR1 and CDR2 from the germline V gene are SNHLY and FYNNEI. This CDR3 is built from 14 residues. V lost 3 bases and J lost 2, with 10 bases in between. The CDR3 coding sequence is TGTGCCAGCAGTGAGGAAACAGGGAACTATGGCTACACCTTC. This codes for CASSEETGNYGYTF.

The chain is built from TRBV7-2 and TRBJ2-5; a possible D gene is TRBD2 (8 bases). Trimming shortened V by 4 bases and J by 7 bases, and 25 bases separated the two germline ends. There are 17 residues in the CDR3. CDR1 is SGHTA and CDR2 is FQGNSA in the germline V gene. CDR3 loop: CASSSSGGAGSGGTQYF. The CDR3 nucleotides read TGTGCCAGCAGCTCGTCAGGGGGGGCCGGGAGCGGGGGGACCCAGTACTTC.

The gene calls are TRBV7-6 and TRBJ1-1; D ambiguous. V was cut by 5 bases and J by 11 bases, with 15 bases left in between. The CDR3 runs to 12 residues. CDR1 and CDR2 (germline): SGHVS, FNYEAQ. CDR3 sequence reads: CASSPGLLQAFF. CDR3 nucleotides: TGTGCCAGCAGCCCCGGACTCCTCCAGGCTTTCTTT.

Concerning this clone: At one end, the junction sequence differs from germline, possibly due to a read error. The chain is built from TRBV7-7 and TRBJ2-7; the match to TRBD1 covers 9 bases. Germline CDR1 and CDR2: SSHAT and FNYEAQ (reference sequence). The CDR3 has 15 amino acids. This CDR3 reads CASSLGTGKGYEQYF. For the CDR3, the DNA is TGTGCTAGCAGCTTGGGGACAGGGAAGGGCTACGAGCAGTACTTC. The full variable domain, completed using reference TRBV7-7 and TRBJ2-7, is GAGVSQSPRYKVTKRGQDVTLRCDPISSHATLYWYQQALGQGPEFLTYFNYEAQPDKSGLPSDRFSAERPEGSISTLTIQRTEQRDSAMYRCASSLGTGKGYEQYFGPGTRLTVT.

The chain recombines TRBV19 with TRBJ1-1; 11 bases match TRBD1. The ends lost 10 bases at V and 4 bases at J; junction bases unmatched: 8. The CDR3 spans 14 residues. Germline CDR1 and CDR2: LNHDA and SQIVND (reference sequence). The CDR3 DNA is TGTGCCACCCACAGAGGGACAGGGGGCACTGAAGCTTTCTTT. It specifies CATHRGTGGTEAFF.

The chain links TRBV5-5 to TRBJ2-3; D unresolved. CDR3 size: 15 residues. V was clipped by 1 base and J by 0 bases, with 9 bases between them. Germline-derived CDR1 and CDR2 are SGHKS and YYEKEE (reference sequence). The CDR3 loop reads CASSLSWPSTDTQYF. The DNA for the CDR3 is TGTGCCAGCAGCTTGTCTTGGCCTAGCACAGATACGCAGTATTTT.

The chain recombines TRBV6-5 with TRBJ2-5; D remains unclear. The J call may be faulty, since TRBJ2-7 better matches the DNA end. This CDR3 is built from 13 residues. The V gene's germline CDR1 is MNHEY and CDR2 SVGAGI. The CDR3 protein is CASSRPVQSEQYF. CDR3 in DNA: TGTGCCAGCAGCCGACCCGTTCAGAGCGAGCAGTACTTC.

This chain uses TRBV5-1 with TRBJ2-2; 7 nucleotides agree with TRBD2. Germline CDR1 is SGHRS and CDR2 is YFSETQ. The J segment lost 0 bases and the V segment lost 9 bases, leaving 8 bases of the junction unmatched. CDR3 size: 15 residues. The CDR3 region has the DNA TGCGCCACCGGGGACTATCGATCGAACACCGGGGAGCTGTTTTTT. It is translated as CATGDYRSNTGELFF.

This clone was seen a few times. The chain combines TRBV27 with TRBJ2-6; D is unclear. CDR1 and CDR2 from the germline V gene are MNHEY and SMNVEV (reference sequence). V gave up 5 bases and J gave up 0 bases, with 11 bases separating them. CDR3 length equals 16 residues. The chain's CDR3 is CASSPVGFSGANVLTF. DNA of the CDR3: TGTGCCAGCAGTCCTGTTGGCTTCTCTGGGGCCAACGTCCTGACTTTC.

CDR3: CSAYGAGGQYF. For the CDR3, the DNA is TGCAGTGCTTACGGCGCCGGGGGGCAGTACTTC. The rearrangement links TRBV20-1 to TRBJ2-7, with a possible D match to TRBD2 (6 bases). Between the trimmed V and J ends, which lost 5 bases and 9 bases, there was a span of 14 bases. The CDR3 is made up of 11 amino acids. The germline V gene encodes CDR1 DFQATT and CDR2 SNEGSKA (reference sequence).

CDR3 loop: CASSRTGVEQYF. Here the CDR3 DNA reads TGTGCCAGTAGTAGGACAGGGGTCGAGCAGTACTTC. V gene TRBV19 combines with J gene TRBJ2-7, with 9 bases lining up with TRBD1. Germline loops: CDR1 LNHDA, CDR2 SQIVND (reference sequence). With 4 bases clipped from V and 6 bases from J, the junction kept 1 base outside the gene matches. The CDR3 is made up of 12 amino acids.